The entry below gives a single TCR beta chain sequence along with its context. With 1 base removed from V and 2 bases from J, the gap between germline ends came to 6 bases. Germline CDR1 and CDR2: SQVTM and ANQGSEA. The CDR3 is 13 residues long. A single record per CDR3 protein comes from TCRdb applying MiXCR to the multiplex PCR reads. The sample consists of 20,000 to 25,000 distinct CDR3 sequences, 58% of them appearing once. These data are taken from a study of breast tumors, draining lymph nodes, adjacent tissues. The receptor's source is a female donor with breast cancer. Some clones in this sample may be carry-over from other donors' samples. This chain connects TRBV29-1 to TRBJ1-5; the D is unclear. Material: breast tumor tissue. The CDR3 DNA is TGCAGCGTTGAAGTGGGTGGCAATCAGCCCCAGCATTTT. Translation gives CSVEVGGNQPQHF.